These 29 T cell receptor beta chains came from one sample sequenced in a study of OX40 agonist ivuxolimab in advanced cancers. Some clones are missing from TCRdb's copy, which holds only in-frame ones; the method was immunoSEQ multiplex PCR. The sample has some 97,000 clones, roughly 90% seen once. The specimen comprised CD4+ or CD8+ T cells sorted from blood, sampled in a trial of the OX40 agonist ivuxolimab. These receptors originate from an adult with an advanced solid tumor such as melanoma, head and neck, liver or kidney cancer.

The rearrangement uses TRBV5-1 and TRBJ1-1; D is undetermined. CDR3 length: 14 amino acids. V shed 2 bases and J shed 1 base, with 9 bases lying between them. CDR1 is SGHRS and CDR2 is YFSETQ in the germline V gene. The CDR3 nucleotides read TGCGCCAGCAGCTTACACCGGGCGAACACTGAAGCTTTCTTT. It encodes CASSLHRANTEAFF.

The rearrangement uses TRBV5-6 and TRBJ2-5; D not certain. The CDR3 totals 13 residues. Per germline, CDR1 SGHDT and CDR2 YYEEEE. Trimming took off 3 bases at V and 1 base at J, with 7 bases between the two ends. The CDR3 loop is CASSYGPQETQYF. The CDR3 DNA sequence: TGTGCCAGCAGCTACGGTCCCCAAGAGACCCAGTACTTC. The complete variable domain, with remaining parts taken from reference TRBV5-6 and TRBJ2-5, reads DAGVTQSPTHLIKTRGQQVTLRCSPKSGHDTVSWYQQALGQGPQFIFQYYEEEERQRGNFPDRFSGHQFPNYSSELNVNALLLGDSALYLCASSYGPQETQYFGPGTRLLVL.

The chain is built from TRBV18 and TRBJ2-7; D remains ambiguous. V was cut by 3 bases and J by 6 bases, with 15 bases left in between. The CDR3 is 14 residues long. The V gene's germline CDR1 is KGHSH and CDR2 LQKENI. CDR3 nucleotide sequence: TGTGCCAGCTCACCCCCAGGTCTCTCGTCCGAGCAGTACTTC. As protein: CASSPPGLSSEQYF.

This chain uses TRBV11-3 with TRBJ1-1; tentatively, D is TRBD1 (5 bases). V was shortened by 7 bases and J by 0 bases, with 12 bases between the two germline ends. Germline CDR1 is SGHNT and CDR2 is YENEEA. The CDR3 is made up of 14 amino acids. CDR3 sequence (DNA): TGTGCCAGCATGGGGGGAGGGTTGAACACTGAAGCTTTCTTT. Residues: CASMGGGLNTEAFF.

This chain joins TRBV11-2 and TRBJ1-1; D not resolved. V shed 1 base and J shed 1 base, with 7 bases lying between them. Germline CDR1 and CDR2: SGHAT and FQNNGV. The CDR3 sequence is 14 residues long. CDR3 loop: CASSLGVKNTEAFF. CDR3 sequence (DNA): TGTGCCAGCAGCTTAGGAGTCAAGAACACTGAAGCTTTCTTT.

The J gene is TRBJ1-3, the V gene TRBV9; no firm D call. The CDR3 covers 15 residues. Germline CDR1 and CDR2: SGDLS and YYNGEE. V lost 0 bases and J 7 bases, leaving 14 bases between the germline ends. The CDR3 region has the DNA TGTGCCAGCAGCGTAGAGGGCGGAACCCGTAACACCATATATTTT. It yields the protein CASSVEGGTRNTIYF.

The chain links TRBV4-2 to TRBJ1-3, with D hard to call. Trimming shortened V by 5 bases and J by 4 bases, and 15 bases separated the two germline ends. Germline values: CDR1 LGHNA, CDR2 YNFKEQ. The CDR3 is made up of 15 amino acids. DNA of the CDR3: TGTGCCAGCAGCTCTACTCGTCCTAGGGGAAACACCATATATTTT. Protein: CASSSTRPRGNTIYF.

The chain is built from TRBV7-2 and TRBJ1-2, with D tentatively TRBD1 (5 bases). The length of the CDR3 is 15 residues. Trimming left V 3 bases short and J 4 bases short, with 15 bases between. CDR1 and CDR2 from the germline V gene are SGHTA and FQGNSA. The CDR3 loop is CASSLGRADRYGYTF. For the CDR3, the DNA is TGTGCCAGCAGCTTGGGCAGGGCTGATCGCTATGGCTACACCTTC.

This sequence joins TRBV21-1 and TRBJ2-7; TRBD2, the table's D call, was not compared with the DNA. TRBV21-1 constitutes a pseudogene. This CDR3 contains 19 residues. The CDR3 here is CASSNQWASGRGSSYEQYF. In DNA form, the CDR3 reads TGTGCCAGCAGCAACCAGTGGGCTAGCGGGAGAGGTTCCTCCTACGAGCAGTACTTC.

The chain has TRBV18 and TRBJ2-5, with D perhaps TRBD1 or TRBD2 (6 bases each). CDR1 is KGHSH and CDR2 is LQKENI in the germline V gene. Trimming shortened V by 3 bases and J by 4 bases, and 12 bases separated the two germline ends. The CDR3 covers 14 residues. The CDR3 sequence is CASSPQGRLETQYF. For the CDR3, the DNA is TGTGCCAGCTCACCCCAGGGGAGGTTAGAGACCCAGTACTTC.

The V gene is TRBV7-9, the J gene TRBJ1-2, with 7 bases lining up with TRBD1. Trimming removed 5 bases from V and 7 bases from J; junction bases left unmatched: 13. From germline, CDR1 is SEHNR and CDR2 FQNEAQ (reference sequence). This CDR3 region has 15 residues. In DNA, the CDR3 is TGTGCCAGCAGCCCAAGCCGGGACAGTCAGCTTGGCTACACCTTC. Translation: CASSPSRDSQLGYTF.

V gene TRBV7-2 combines with J gene TRBJ2-2; D is ambiguous. CDR1 is SGHTA and CDR2 is FQGNSA in the germline V gene. Trimming stripped 0 bases from V and 5 bases from J, with 4 bases between. CDR3 length: 13 residues. CDR3 coding DNA: TGTGCCAGCAGCTTAGCGCAGACCGGGGAGCTGTTTTTT. This sequence encodes CASSLAQTGELFF.

The chain has TRBV7-6 and TRBJ2-1; 8 bases align to TRBD2. The V segment lost 5 bases and the J segment 9 bases; nucleotides outside the gene matches: 6. CDR3 length equals 13 residues. CDR1 is SGHVS and CDR2 is FNYEAQ in the germline V gene. As DNA, the CDR3 is TGTGCCAGCAGCCTGGCGGGGGGAGGTGAGCAGTTCTTC. Translating it yields CASSLAGGGEQFF.

The V and J genes are TRBV11-2 and TRBJ2-2; TRBD1 matches at 8 bases. This CDR3 has 15 amino acids. Germline V gene lookup returns CDR1 SGHAT and CDR2 FQNNGV. V trimming: 5 bases; J trimming: 6 bases; junction bases outside the gene matches: 8. The CDR3 nucleotides are TGTGCCAGCAGCCCCCGGGACAGGTTGGCCGGGGAGCTGTTTTTT. Translating gives CASSPRDRLAGELFF. The full variable domain, completed using reference TRBV11-2 and TRBJ2-2, is EAGVAQSPRYKIIEKRQSVAFWCNPISGHATLYWYQQILGQGPKLLIQFQNNGVVDDSQLPKDRFSAERLKGVDSTLKIQPAKLEDSAVYLCASSPRDRLAGELFFGEGSRLTVL.

CDR3 amino acids: CASTVGGTGSYEQYF. The CDR3 DNA reads as TGTGCCAGCACCGTGGGGGGGACAGGGAGCTACGAGCAGTACTTC. The rearrangement joins TRBV6-5 to TRBJ2-7; 9 nucleotides agree with TRBD1. The V segment lost 7 bases and the J segment 3 bases; nucleotides outside the gene matches: 10. This CDR3 has 15 residues. CDR1 and CDR2 from the germline V gene are MNHEY and SVGAGI.

V and J are TRBV10-2 and TRBJ1-4, with a possible D match to TRBD1 (6 bases). V gave up 8 bases and J gave up 6 bases, with 13 bases separating them. Looked up from germline, CDR1 is WSHSY and CDR2 is SAAADI. There are 13 residues in the CDR3. The CDR3 bases are TGCGCCAGCGGAAGGACAGTTGATGAAAAACTGTTTTTT. It yields the protein CASGRTVDEKLFF.

The rearrangement links TRBV28 to TRBJ2-1; 8 bases line up with TRBD2. CDR1 and CDR2 from the germline V gene are MDHEN and SYDVKM. CDR3 length equals 14 residues. Trimming took 5 bases from V and 6 from J; bases not matched to a gene: 6. CDR3 in amino acids: CASSPAGDPNEQFF. The CDR3 DNA sequence: TGTGCCAGCAGTCCAGCGGGAGACCCCAATGAGCAGTTCTTC.

The chain employs TRBV27 and TRBJ2-4; a possible D gene is TRBD1 (5 bases). Germline CDR1 reads MNHEY; CDR2 reads SMNVEV (reference sequence). The CDR3 runs 14 residues. The germline V and J ends were trimmed by 6 bases and 1 base, with 10 bases remaining between them. The CDR3 DNA sequence: TGTGCCAGCAGAAAGGCAGGGGCCAAAAACATTCAGTACTTC. It is translated as CASRKAGAKNIQYF.

The gene calls are TRBV18 and TRBJ1-4; TRBD1 matches 8 bases. V lost 4 bases and J lost 2; bases outside the gene matches: 12. The CDR3 has 18 amino acids. Germline V gene data show CDR1 as KGHSH and CDR2 as LQKENI. The CDR3 loop is CASSRPLSWTGTNEKLFF. The CDR3 coding sequence is TGTGCCAGCTCACGACCGCTTTCTTGGACAGGGACTAATGAAAAACTGTTTTTT.

This sequence joins TRBV5-1 and TRBJ2-1, with D maybe TRBD2 (6 bases). V was pared by 6 bases and J by 8 bases, with 18 bases between. This CDR3 spans 14 amino acids. Germline CDR1 and CDR2: SGHRS and YFSETQ. The CDR3, as DNA: TGCGCCAGCAAAAAGCTAGCGAATCCCGATGAGCAGTTCTTC. This codes for CASKKLANPDEQFF.

The J gene is TRBJ1-2, the V gene TRBV25-1; no firm D call. CDR3 length: 13 amino acids. Trimming cost V 8 bases and J 5 bases, with 15 bases left between them. CDR1 is MGHDK and CDR2 is SYGVNS in the germline V gene. The CDR3 bases are TGTGCCAGCGGTCCGGTGGGCGCGTATGGCTACACCTTC. Its translation: CASGPVGAYGYTF.

This clone is a singleton in its sample. The rearrangement links TRBV19 to TRBJ2-7; D is possibly TRBD2 (5 bases). The V and J ends lost 4 bases and 3 bases respectively, with 10 bases between them. The CDR3 totals 13 residues. The V gene's germline CDR1 is LNHDA and CDR2 SQIVND (reference sequence). The CDR3 spells CASSRTHYYEQYF. The CDR3 DNA is TGTGCCAGTAGTAGGACTCACTACTACGAGCAGTACTTC.

This clone was counted once. This chain's CDR3 is CASSGAGGTYEQYF. The CDR3 DNA follows: TGCGCCAGCAGCGGGGCGGGAGGTACCTACGAGCAGTACTTC. The chain is built from TRBV5-1 and TRBJ2-7, with 8 bases fitting TRBD2. Trimming took 4 bases from V and 2 from J; bases not matched to a gene: 5. Germline assignment: CDR1 SGHRS and CDR2 YFSETQ. This CDR3 is 14 amino acids long.

The rearrangement links TRBV25-1 to TRBJ2-7, with TRBD1 identical over 8 bases. With V trimmed by 6 bases and J by 2 bases, 6 bases remained unmatched. The CDR3 contains 14 residues. CDR1 is MGHDK, CDR2 SYGVNS, per germline. CDR3 sequence: CASRTDRAPYEQYF. CDR3 in DNA: TGTGCCAGCAGAACGGACAGGGCCCCCTACGAGCAGTACTTC.

The J gene is TRBJ2-7, the V gene TRBV7-2, with D perhaps TRBD2 (5 bases). The length of the CDR3 is 14 residues. Trimming stripped 0 bases from V and 3 bases from J, with 9 bases between. Germline-derived CDR1 and CDR2 are SGHTA and FQGNSA. The CDR3 coding sequence is TGTGCCAGCAGCTTAGCTGGAGGCGACTACGAGCAGTACTTC. This translates into CASSLAGGDYEQYF.

J is TRBJ2-5 and V is TRBV5-4; D gene unclear. CDR3 size: 11 residues. Trimming left V 3 bases short and J 5 bases short, with 5 bases between. Per germline, CDR1 SGHNT and CDR2 YYREEE (reference sequence). The CDR3 sequence is CASSSIETQYF. CDR3 nucleotides: TGTGCCAGCAGCTCAATTGAGACCCAGTACTTC.

The J gene is TRBJ1-5, the V gene TRBV4-3; 10 bases match TRBD1. The CDR3 totals 19 residues. Germline loops: CDR1 LGHNA, CDR2 YSLEER. V shed 0 bases and J 1 base; nucleotides not matched to a gene: 9. CDR3 protein: CASSQDPGTGVRSNQPQHF. CDR3 DNA: TGCGCCAGCAGCCAAGATCCAGGGACAGGGGTTAGGAGCAATCAGCCCCAGCATTTT.

The chain links TRBV9 to TRBJ1-3; a possible D gene is TRBD1 (5 bases). The CDR3 consists of 14 residues. The V gene's germline CDR1 is SGDLS and CDR2 YYNGEE. Trimming pared 0 bases from V and 5 bases from J, leaving 9 bases between. CDR3 coding DNA: TGTGCCAGCAGCGTAGATCAGGGCAGAAACACCATATATTTT. This translates into CASSVDQGRNTIYF.

The V call is TRBV7-2, the J call TRBJ1-2, with TRBD1 matching over 10 bases. Per germline, CDR1 SGHTA and CDR2 FQGNSA. The CDR3 sequence is 14 residues long. Trimming cost V 4 bases and J 7 bases; bases outside gene matches: 6. CDR3 bases: TGTGCCAGCAGCTCAAGACAGGGGGCTTTTGGCTACACCTTC. As protein: CASSSRQGAFGYTF.